The 17 T cell receptor beta chains presented below share a single source sample, sequenced in a study of T cells in Graves' hyperthyroidism and ophthalmopathy. There were TCR beta CDR3 regions amplified from RNA transcripts. TCR CDR3 underwent first-round RT-PCR with the HTBI primer set. TCRdb re-analysed the multiplex PCR reads in MiXCR, keeping a single row per CDR3 protein. The sample holds about 590,000 distinct CDR3 sequences, more than 13% seen once. Source material: blood. All receptors derive from a woman aged 18-29 years with Graves' ophthalmopathy.

There are many counts of this clonotype. The chain employs TRBV28 and TRBJ2-7; maybe TRBD1 (6 bases). Germline V gene data show CDR1 as MDHEN and CDR2 as SYDVKM. V was trimmed by 5 bases and J by 4 bases, leaving 15 bases between them. The CDR3 length is 14 residues. This CDR3 is CASSGPRQVYEQYF. The CDR3 DNA sequence: TGTGCCAGCAGTGGCCCGAGACAGGTGTACGAGCAGTACTTC.

This clonotype was found many times. J is TRBJ2-1 and V is TRBV13; the match to TRBD2 covers 11 bases. V shed 0 bases and J 8 bases; nucleotides not matched to a gene: 6. Per germline, CDR1 PRHDT and CDR2 FYEKMQ (reference sequence). CDR3 length: 16 amino acids. CDR3 residues: CASSLGTSGSSYEQFF. CDR3 nucleotides: TGTGCCAGCAGCTTAGGAACTAGCGGGAGTAGCTATGAGCAGTTCTTC.

This clonotype was observed many times. The chain combines TRBV12-3 or TRBV12-4 with TRBJ1-1; weak D call: TRBD1 (5 bases). CDR3 length equals 16 residues. V was clipped by 6 bases and J by 4 bases, with 21 bases between them. The CDR3 reads CASSLILGGVGTEAFF. CDR3 coding DNA: TGTGCCAGCAGCTTAATCTTGGGGGGGGTGGGCACTGAAGCTTTCTTT.

The chain carries TRBV5-1 and TRBJ2-5, with D possibly called TRBD1 or TRBD2 (6 bases each). CDR3 length: 17 amino acids. V dropped 3 bases and J dropped 5 bases, with 23 bases sitting between them. Germline lookup yields CDR1 SGHRS and CDR2 YFSETQ. The CDR3 loop reads CASSSFYTRGAGETQYF. The CDR3 region has the DNA TGCGCCAGCAGCTCGTTTTATACCAGGGGAGCGGGCGAGACCCAGTACTTC.

This clonotype was detected many times. V gene TRBV28 combines with J gene TRBJ2-3, with D possibly being TRBD2 (5 bases). Per the germline V gene, CDR1 is MDHEN and CDR2 is SYDVKM. The CDR3 loop spans 16 amino acids. V gave up 2 bases and J gave up 4 bases, with 16 bases separating them. The CDR3 protein is CASSLRQAGPSDTQYF. CDR3 in DNA: TGTGCCAGCAGTTTACGGCAGGCGGGTCCCTCAGATACGCAGTATTTT.

This clonotype was seen many times. CDR3 in DNA: TGTGCCAGCAGGGAGGGGAGGGATTCACCCCTCCACTTT. Translated, it gives CASREGRDSPLHF. This rearrangement joins TRBV2 to TRBJ1-6; tentatively, D is TRBD1 (5 bases). V was clipped by 6 bases and J by 8 bases, with 11 bases between them. The CDR3 is 13 residues long. CDR1 is SNHLY and CDR2 is FYNNEI in the germline V gene.

This clonotype has a handful of counts. A much larger clone sits a single nucleotide away, making a read error possible. The genes are TRBV12-3 or TRBV12-4 and TRBJ2-2; a possible D gene is TRBD2 (5 bases). This CDR3 contains 15 residues. V lost 7 bases, J lost 6 bases, and 18 bases lay in between. CDR3 sequence: CASIMIGGSAGELFF. In nucleotides, the CDR3 is TGTGCCAGCATAATGATAGGTGGGAGCGCCGGGGAGCTGTTTTTT.

This clonotype appeared many times. The V and J genes are TRBV30 and TRBJ2-1, with 10 bases identical to TRBD2. The CDR3 is 15 amino acids. CDR1 and CDR2 from the germline V gene are GTSNPN and SVGIG (reference sequence). The ends lost 2 bases at V and 3 bases at J; junction bases unmatched: 4. CDR3 DNA: TGTGCCTGGAGTTTTTGGACTAGCGGCTACAATGAGCAGTTCTTC. Translating gives CAWSFWTSGYNEQFF.

This clonotype has only a few counts. The genes are TRBV19 and TRBJ1-1; 12 bases map to TRBD1. The length of the CDR3 is 15 residues. J was trimmed by 5 bases and V by 9 bases; bases with no gene match: 10. CDR1 and CDR2 (germline): LNHDA, SQIVND (reference sequence). CDR3 in amino acids: CASRHGDRGRTEAFF. Here the CDR3 DNA reads TGTGCCAGCCGCCATGGGGACAGGGGGCGGACTGAAGCTTTCTTT.

This clonotype turned up a few times. V gene TRBV12-3 or TRBV12-4 combines with J gene TRBJ2-7; no definite D call. The CDR3 loop spans 14 amino acids. V lost 4 bases and J 3 bases, leaving 13 bases between the germline ends. The CDR3 sequence: CASSSWQANYEQYF. The CDR3 coding sequence is TGTGCCAGCAGTTCTTGGCAGGCAAACTACGAGCAGTACTTC.

The chain joins TRBV11-3 to TRBJ2-1; 8 bases match TRBD2. Trimming at V came to 3 bases and at J to 3 bases, leaving 1 base not matched to a gene. CDR1 is SGHNT, CDR2 YENEEA, per germline. The CDR3 has 14 residues. This chain's CDR3 is CASSLREDYNEQFF. CDR3 nucleotide sequence: TGTGCCAGCAGCTTGCGGGAGGACTACAATGAGCAGTTCTTC.

This clonotype was picked up many times. The rearrangement links TRBV11-2 to TRBJ1-2; TRBD1 matches 11 bases. V lost 5 bases, J lost 7 bases, and 3 bases stayed unmatched. The CDR3 has 13 residues. Germline lookup yields CDR1 SGHAT and CDR2 FQNNGV. CDR3 DNA sequence: TGTGCCAGCAGCCGGGACAGGGGGATTGGCTACACCTTC. Its translation: CASSRDRGIGYTF.

This clonotype was seen ten or more times. V usage is TRBV28 and J usage is TRBJ2-1, with 7 bases aligning to TRBD1. This CDR3 contains 16 residues. The junction had 15 bases not matched to a gene; V was cut back by 6 bases and J by 7 bases. The germline CDR1 and CDR2 sequences are MDHEN and SYDVKM. CDR3 amino acids: CASSAPDRPSGNEQFF. The CDR3 region has the DNA TGTGCCAGCAGCGCCCCGGACAGGCCCTCCGGGAATGAGCAGTTCTTC.

This clonotype has a handful of counts. This sequence joins TRBV6-1 and TRBJ1-5; the D is unclear. The germline CDR1 and CDR2 sequences are MNHNS and SASEGT. This CDR3 spans 16 amino acids. Trimming pared 5 bases from V and 1 base from J, leaving 15 bases between. The CDR3 DNA reads as TGTGCCAGCAGTTCCGGACCCCTAGGGAGCAATCAGCCCCAGCATTTT. This sequence encodes CASSSGPLGSNQPQHF.

J is TRBJ2-1 and V is TRBV3-1; the match to TRBD2 covers 9 bases. After removal of 4 bases from V and 3 bases from J, the junction contained 10 bases not matched to a gene. The V gene's germline CDR1 is LGHDT and CDR2 YNNKEL (reference sequence). CDR3 size: 17 residues. The CDR3 is CASSLNSAGGYYNEQFF. The CDR3 DNA is TGTGCCAGCAGCCTAAATTCAGCGGGAGGATACTACAATGAGCAGTTCTTC.

This clonotype was recorded a few times. This sequence joins TRBV12-3 or TRBV12-4 and TRBJ1-1; D is undetermined. V lost 6 bases to trimming and J lost 0 bases, with 11 bases between them. The CDR3 sequence is 14 residues long. As DNA, the CDR3 is TGTGCCAGCAGACCCAGTAGGCTGAACACTGAAGCTTTCTTT. Residues: CASRPSRLNTEAFF.

This clonotype appeared a few times. The chain joins TRBV19 to TRBJ1-2; 8 bases map to TRBD1. Germline loops: CDR1 LNHDA, CDR2 SQIVND (reference sequence). The CDR3 is made up of 15 amino acids. The V and J ends lost 0 bases and 2 bases, in that order; junction bases with no gene match: 2. For the CDR3, the DNA is TGTGCCAGTAGTATAGAAGGGACAGGCAACTATGGCTACACCTTC. Translating gives CASSIEGTGNYGYTF.